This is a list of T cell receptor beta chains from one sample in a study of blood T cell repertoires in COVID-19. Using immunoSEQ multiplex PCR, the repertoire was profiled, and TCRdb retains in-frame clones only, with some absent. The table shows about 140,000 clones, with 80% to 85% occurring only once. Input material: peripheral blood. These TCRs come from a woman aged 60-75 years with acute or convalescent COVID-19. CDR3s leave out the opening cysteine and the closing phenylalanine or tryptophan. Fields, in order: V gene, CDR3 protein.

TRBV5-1,ASSLAGYQETQY
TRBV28,ASSAINEQF
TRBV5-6,ASSLSGFYGYT
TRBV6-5,ASIQGFDFYGYT
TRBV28,ASSTTGLSSYEQY
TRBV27,ASSSEGTGNQPQH
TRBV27,ASSALFTGGRGKLF
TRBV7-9,ASSFTGGRSPLH
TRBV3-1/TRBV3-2,ASSHGQGSNEQF
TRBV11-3,ASSLEGQRAF
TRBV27,ASSRGSSAF
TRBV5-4,ASSLAVANTGELF
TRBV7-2,ASSLPLAPGYEQY
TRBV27,ASSLGVGQGAFLETQY
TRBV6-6,ASSTTGLGANVLT
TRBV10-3,AISAGGDRSPLH
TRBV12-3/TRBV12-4,ASSRGWDQPQH
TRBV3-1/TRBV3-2,ASRQLASYEQF
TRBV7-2,ASSLDWTSSYEQF
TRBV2,ASREDVGYT
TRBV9,ASSPSRVNTEAF
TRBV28,ATSRQAYEQY
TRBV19,ASSIFGQGSGQPQH
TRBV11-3,ASSLSRYYEQY
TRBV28,ASSSPGQGKKAF
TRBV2,ASSQPGQGSGYT
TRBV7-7,ASSLGGKGEQF
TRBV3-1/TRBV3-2,ASSPDRVSGYT
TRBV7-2,ASSSSYAPF
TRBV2,ASSQQGAGANVLT
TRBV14,ASTITGTGVNEQF
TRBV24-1,ATSDPGQGAGEAF
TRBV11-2,ASSLDGLAQH
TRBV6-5,ASSYSMVSNYGYT
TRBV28,ASSSRQVSSYEQY
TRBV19,ASSIQGNRETQY
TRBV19,ASKAEGRETQY